The 15 T cell receptor beta chains listed next were all sequenced from one sample in a study of T cell responses to AZD1222 COVID-19 vaccine. Generated by immunoSEQ multiplex PCR, the TCRdb table keeps only in-frame clones and is missing some. This table has around 110,000 clones, roughly 92% appearing once. Source: peripheral blood, taken on day 0 of AZD1222 vaccination. Source of these receptors: an adult in good health.

V and J are TRBV3-1 (or the pseudogene TRBV3-2) and TRBJ2-5; D possibly matches TRBD1 or TRBD2 (5 bases each). The CDR3 loop spans 13 amino acids. V lost 1 base and J 9 bases, leaving 12 bases between the germline ends. Germline loops: CDR1 LGHDT, CDR2 YNNKEL (reference sequence). In DNA, the CDR3 is TGTGCCAGCAGCCAAGCTTTGGGGGAGTCCCAGTACTTC. It specifies CASSQALGESQYF.

The J gene is TRBJ2-4, the V gene TRBV29-1; D remains unclear. V gave up 3 bases and J gave up 9 bases, with 12 bases separating them. CDR1 and CDR2 from the germline V gene are SQVTM and ANQGSEA. The CDR3 is 12 residues long. The CDR3 spells CSVDTLKGIQYF. The DNA of the CDR3 is TGCAGCGTTGACACCTTAAAGGGCATTCAGTACTTC.

V and J are TRBV5-6 and TRBJ2-7, with unresolved D. Germline CDR1 is SGHDT and CDR2 is YYEEEE. The V end lost 4 bases, the J end lost 2 bases, and 16 bases lay between the germline ends. The CDR3 runs to 15 residues. In DNA form, the CDR3 reads TGTGCCAGCAGCCCACATGATACCTACCCCTACGAGCAGTACGTC. Protein sequence: CASSPHDTYPYEQYV.

The chain links TRBV4-3 to TRBJ2-4, with 9 bases that match TRBD1. CDR3 length: 16 residues. Germline CDR1 is LGHNA and CDR2 is YSLEER. Trimming cost V 3 bases and J 5 bases; bases outside gene matches: 8. CDR3 in amino acids: CASSQDADRGENIQYF. The CDR3 coding sequence is TGCGCCAGCAGCCAGGATGCTGACAGGGGGGAAAACATTCAGTACTTC.

The chain links TRBV19 to TRBJ2-7; D tentatively reads TRBD1 or TRBD2 (5 bases each). Germline CDR1 reads LNHDA; CDR2 reads SQIVND (reference sequence). There are 15 residues in the CDR3. Between the trimmed V and J ends, which lost 5 bases and 4 bases, there was a span of 18 bases. The CDR3 region is CASSPSTNPGYEQYV. CDR3 bases: TGTGCCAGTAGTCCGTCGACTAACCCAGGGTACGAGCAGTACGTC.

For the CDR3, the DNA is TGTGCCAGCAGCGCGGACAGCTCTGGAAACACCATATATTTT. This translates into CASSADSSGNTIYF. This rearrangement joins TRBV6-6 to TRBJ1-3; D might be TRBD1 (6 bases). V was clipped by 6 bases and J by 0 bases, with 9 bases between them. Germline V gene sequence: CDR1 MNHNY, CDR2 SVGAGI (reference sequence). The CDR3 length is 14 residues.

This clone is a singleton in its sample. V usage is TRBV29-1 and J usage is TRBJ2-7, with TRBD1 matching 8 bases. The CDR3 is 14 amino acids. V lost 4 bases to trimming and J lost 2 bases; unmatched junction nucleotides: 7. Germline V gives CDR1 SQVTM, CDR2 ANQGSEA. CDR3 DNA sequence: TGCAGCGTTGGGGGGGACAGGACGCCCTACGAGCAGTACTTC. This codes for CSVGGDRTPYEQYF.

As to this clone: At one boundary the junction diverges from the germline segment, which might be a read error. This chain uses TRBV18 with TRBJ1-5; weak D call: TRBD1 (5 bases). Germline assignment: CDR1 KGHSH and CDR2 LQKENI. This CDR3 is 15 amino acids long. CDR3 nucleotides: TGTGCCAGCTCACCACGCAGGGATAGCGATCAGCCCCAGCATTTT. Translated: CASSPRRDSDQPQHF.

CDR3 nucleotide sequence: TGTGCCAGCTCCAAGGGGACAGGGATTTTTGTAGCTTTCTTT. Protein: CASSKGTGIFVAFF. The V gene is TRBV19, the J gene TRBJ1-1; 9 bases match TRBD1. J was trimmed by 10 bases and V by 9 bases; bases with no gene match: 15. The CDR3 has 14 amino acids. CDR1 LNHDA and CDR2 SQIVND come from the germline V gene (reference sequence).

This clone appeared a few times. The genes are TRBV20-1 and TRBJ1-1, with 9 nucleotides matching TRBD1. CDR1 and CDR2 from the germline V gene are DFQATT and SNEGSKA (reference sequence). V was pared by 3 bases and J by 6 bases, with 8 bases of the junction left unmatched. This CDR3 has 14 residues. The CDR3 bases are TGCAGTGCTAGTCTACAGGGGGCAAGGGCTGAAGCTTTCTTT. It is translated as CSASLQGARAEAFF.

This rearrangement joins TRBV27 to TRBJ1-1; 11 positions agree with TRBD1. CDR1 is MNHEY, CDR2 SMNVEV, per germline (reference sequence). V shed 5 bases and J 4 bases; nucleotides not matched to a gene: 3. The CDR3 has 14 residues. CDR3 amino acids: CASSRGTGGTEAFF. In DNA form, the CDR3 reads TGTGCCAGCAGTAGAGGGACAGGGGGCACTGAAGCTTTCTTT.

The rearrangement joins TRBV7-3 to TRBJ1-6; 7 bases are a match to TRBD1. The CDR3 extends over 14 amino acids. The junction had 4 bases not matched to a gene; V was cut back by 6 bases and J by 5 bases. CDR1 and CDR2 (germline): SGHTA, FQGTGA. The CDR3: CASSRGTDNSPLHF. CDR3 DNA sequence: TGTGCCAGCAGTCGAGGGACAGATAATTCACCCCTCCACTTT.

This clone was recorded only once. This chain joins TRBV2 and TRBJ2-3, with 10 bases identical to TRBD2. CDR1 and CDR2 from the germline V gene are SNHLY and FYNNEI. This CDR3 is built from 15 residues. Germline trimming cut 3 bases from V and 2 bases from J; bases unmatched to any gene: 2. As DNA, the CDR3 is TGTGCCAGCAGTGAGGGACTAGCGTTCACAGATACGCAGTATTTT. Translated, it gives CASSEGLAFTDTQYF.

CDR3 region: CASSEQENTEAFF. For the CDR3, the DNA is TGTGCCAGCAGTGAACAGGAGAACACTGAAGCTTTCTTT. The chain is built from TRBV2 and TRBJ1-1; D gene unclear. V lost 2 bases, J lost 1 base, and 5 bases lay in between. Germline V lookup: CDR1 SNHLY, CDR2 FYNNEI. This CDR3 has 13 amino acids. Using reference TRBV2 and TRBJ1-1 for the parts outside the CDR3, the full variable domain is EPEVTQTPSHQVTQMGQEVILRCVPISNHLYFYWYRQILGQKVEFLVSFYNNEISEKSEIFDDQFSVERPDGSNFTLKIRSTKLEDSAMYFCASSEQENTEAFFGQGTRLTVV.

The V call is TRBV6-5, the J call TRBJ1-5; D uncertain. CDR1 is MNHEY, CDR2 SVGAGI, per germline. Between the trimmed V and J ends, which lost 0 bases and 2 bases, there was a span of 5 bases. This CDR3 has 14 residues. In DNA form, the CDR3 reads TGTGCCAGCAGTTACTCGTCTGGCAATCAGCCCCAGCATTTT. It translates to CASSYSSGNQPQHF.